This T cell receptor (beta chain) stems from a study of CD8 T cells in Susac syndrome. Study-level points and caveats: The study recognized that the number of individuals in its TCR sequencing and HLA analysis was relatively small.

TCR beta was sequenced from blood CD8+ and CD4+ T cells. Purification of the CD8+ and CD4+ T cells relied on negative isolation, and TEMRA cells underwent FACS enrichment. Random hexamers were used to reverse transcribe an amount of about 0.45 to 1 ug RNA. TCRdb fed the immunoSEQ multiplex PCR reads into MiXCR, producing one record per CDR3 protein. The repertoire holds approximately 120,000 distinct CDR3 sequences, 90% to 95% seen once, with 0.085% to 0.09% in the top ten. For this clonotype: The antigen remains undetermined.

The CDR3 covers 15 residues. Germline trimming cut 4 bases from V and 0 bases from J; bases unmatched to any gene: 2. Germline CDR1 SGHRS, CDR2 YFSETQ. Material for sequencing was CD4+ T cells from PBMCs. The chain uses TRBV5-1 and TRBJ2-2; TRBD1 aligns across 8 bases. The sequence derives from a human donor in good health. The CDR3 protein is CASSRTGPNTGELFF. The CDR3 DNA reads TGCGCCAGCAGCAGGACAGGGCCGAACACCGGGGAGCTGTTTTTT.